This is a list of T cell receptor beta chains from one sample in a study of T cell responses to AZD1222 COVID-19 vaccine. The repertoire was sequenced with immunoSEQ multiplex PCR; TCRdb's copy has only in-frame clones and lacks some. The sample contains around 200,000 clones, around 88% of which appear only once. Sequences were derived from peripheral blood, sampled on day 0 of AZD1222 vaccination. Receptor source: an adult in good health. Each CDR3 is given with its conserved first and last residue. The order of the fields is clone size, J gene, D gene, V gene, CDR3 protein, CDR3 DNA. A D gene is named only where the DNA matches it firmly. For some rows the clone size is stated as once, few or many, or as a class when expanded; others skip it.

-	TRBJ2-7	TRBD2	TRBV13	CASSYRGSGKIEQYF	TGTGCCAGCAGCTACCGCGGTAGCGGGAAAATCGAGCAGTACTTC
-	TRBJ1-2	TRBD1	TRBV6-4	CASSPGQGARSGYTF	TGTGCCAGCAGCCCGGGACAGGGGGCTCGCAGTGGCTACACCTTC
-	TRBJ2-7	-	TRBV7-8	CASSKPGELREQYF	TGTGCCAGCAGCAAACCGGGAGAACTACGGGAGCAGTACTTC
once	TRBJ1-4	TRBD1	TRBV5-4	CASSWTGQSEDEKLFF	TGTGCCAGCAGCTGGACGGGACAGTCAGAGGACGAAAAACTGTTTTTT
once	TRBJ2-7	TRBD1	TRBV19	CASSPSGQAYSYEQYF	TGTGCCAGTAGTCCCTCGGGACAGGCCTACTCCTACGAGCAGTACTTC
-	TRBJ1-4	-	TRBV18	CASSARTATNEKLFF	TGTGCCAGCTCAGCCCGGACAGCAACTAATGAAAAACTGTTTTTT
-	TRBJ2-2	-	TRBV5-1	CASSFGGPIVTGELFF	TGCGCCAGCAGCTTCGGGGGCCCTATAGTCACCGGGGAGCTGTTTTTT
once	TRBJ2-2	TRBD1	TRBV11-3	CASSLEPRLGQVVTGELFF	TGTGCCAGCAGCTTAGAACCCCGCCTGGGACAGGTTGTGACCGGGGAGCTGTTTTTT
-	TRBJ2-5	-	TRBV7-2	CASSLAGGGWGETQYF	TGTGCCAGCAGCTTAGCTGGTGGCGGGTGGGGGGAGACCCAGTACTTC
-	TRBJ1-1	-	TRBV4-1	CASSHLRGTEAFF	TGCGCCAGCAGCCACCTCCGGGGCACTGAAGCTTTCTTT
few	TRBJ2-7	-	TRBV5-1	CASSTLGSYEQYF	TGCGCCAGCAGCACGTTAGGGTCCTACGAGCAGTACTTC
-	TRBJ2-7	-	TRBV27	CASSPPWTGTYEQYF	TGTGCCAGCAGCCCCCCCTGGACGGGAACCTACGAGCAGTACTTC
-	TRBJ1-1	-	TRBV5-1	CASSPTGQHTEAFF	TGCGCCAGCAGCCCCACCGGACAGCACACTGAAGCTTTCTTT
-	TRBJ2-3	-	TRBV6-4	CASSPQPSGTDTQYF	TGTGCCAGCAGCCCGCAGCCTTCGGGAACAGATACGCAGTATTTT
-	TRBJ2-7	-	TRBV18	CASSPRWPGPPPYEQYF	TGTGCCAGCTCACCACGGTGGCCGGGGCCCCCCCCCTACGAGCAGTACTTC
-	TRBJ2-3	TRBD2	TRBV7-7	CASSPGLAGVDTQYF	TGTGCCAGCAGCCCTGGTCTAGCGGGGGTGGATACGCAGTATTTT
few	TRBJ2-7	TRBD1	TRBV9	CASSARDRGGQDEQYF	TGTGCCAGCAGCGCAAGGGACAGGGGGGGCCAGGACGAGCAGTACTTC
-	TRBJ2-5	TRBD2	TRBV10-3	CAISEGSGGSETQYF	TGTGCCATCAGTGAGGGAAGCGGGGGGTCAGAGACCCAGTACTTC
-	TRBJ2-2	-	TRBV5-1	CASSLQAANTGELFF	TGCGCCAGCAGCTTGCAGGCTGCTAACACCGGGGAGCTGTTTTTT
-	TRBJ1-3	-	TRBV7-5	CVRTPAVGGNTIYF	TGTGTCAGAACCCCCGCGGTGGGAGGAAACACCATATATTTT
-	TRBJ1-2	TRBD1	TRBV9	CASSVGGEGGRYGYTF	TGTGCCAGCAGCGTAGGGGGAGAAGGGGGCAGGTATGGCTACACCTTC
-	TRBJ1-1	TRBD1	TRBV11-1	CASSARQGGTEAFF	TGTGCCAGCAGCGCTAGACAGGGAGGCACTGAAGCTTTCTTT
-	TRBJ2-7	-	TRBV5-4	CASSLAGGWTYEQYF	TGTGCCAGCAGCTTGGCTGGGGGCTGGACCTACGAGCAGTACTTC
-	TRBJ2-3	-	TRBV6-6	CASSLVTRSTDTQYF	TGTGCCAGCAGTCTGGTGACTAGGAGCACAGATACGCAGTATTTT
once	TRBJ2-1	TRBD2	TRBV29-1	CSVDSLAGRGEQFF	TGCAGCGTTGACTCGCTAGCGGGGAGGGGTGAGCAGTTCTTC
-	TRBJ1-3	-	TRBV29-1	CSVAPDSGRNTIYF	TGCAGCGTTGCCCCGGACAGTGGAAGAAACACCATATATTTT
-	TRBJ2-5	-	TRBV5-1	CASSLNGPAQGETQYF	TGCGCCAGCAGCTTGAATGGACCTGCCCAGGGGGAGACCCAGTACTTC
-	TRBJ2-3	-	TRBV28	CASSLRTDTQYF	TGTGCCAGCAGTTTGCGAACAGATACGCAGTATTTT
-	TRBJ1-3	TRBD1	TRBV4-1	CASSPQGARNTIYF	TGCGCCAGCAGCCCGCAGGGGGCAAGAAACACCATATATTTT
once	TRBJ1-2	-	TRBV12-3/TRBV12-4	CASSLTGNYGYTF	TGTGCCAGCAGTTTAACAGGGAACTATGGCTACACCTTC
-	TRBJ2-3	TRBD2	TRBV2	CASSGSSRGAGDTQYF	TGTGCCAGCAGTGGTAGTTCGCGGGGGGCGGGAGATACGCAGTATTTT
-	TRBJ2-1	TRBD2	TRBV7-2	CASSERLAGLGSNEQFF	TGTGCCAGCAGCGAGCGCCTAGCGGGGCTCGGGTCAAATGAGCAGTTCTTC
-	TRBJ1-2	TRBD1	TRBV5-6	CASSFDRGGYGYTF	TGTGCCAGCAGCTTTGACAGGGGAGGCTATGGCTACACCTTC
-	TRBJ1-1	TRBD1	TRBV30	CAWYRGQNTEAFF	TGTGCCTGGTATAGGGGGCAGAACACTGAAGCTTTCTTT
-	TRBJ1-2	-	TRBV7-9	CASSSPEAGGGYTF	TGTGCCAGCAGCTCCCCCGAAGCCGGGGGTGGCTACACCTTC
-	TRBJ1-1	TRBD1	TRBV6-5	CASSIQGPPNTEAFF	TGTGCCAGCAGTATACAGGGGCCACCGAACACTGAAGCTTTCTTT
-	TRBJ2-7	TRBD1	TRBV28	CASSHRGPYEQYF	TGTGCCAGCAGTCACAGGGGTCCCTACGAGCAGTACTTC
-	TRBJ2-5	TRBD2	TRBV5-1	CASGLAGRQETQYF	TGCGCCAGCGGCCTAGCGGGGCGACAAGAGACCCAGTACTTC
few	TRBJ1-1	-	TRBV5-5	CASSRSWTAYTEAFF	TGTGCCAGCAGCCGTTCCTGGACAGCCTACACTGAAGCTTTCTTT
-	TRBJ1-6	-	TRBV10-3	CAISERQDSPLHF	TGTGCCATCAGTGAGAGACAGGATTCACCCCTCCACTTT
-	TRBJ1-1	-	TRBV25-1	CASTRIYEAFF	TGTGCCAGCACCAGAATTTATGAAGCTTTCTTT
-	TRBJ1-2	-	TRBV21-1	CASSRGGALYGYTF	TGTGCCAGCAGCAGGGGCGGGGCACTCTATGGCTACACCTTC